The entry below describes one TCR beta chain. The data belong to a study of blood T cell repertoires in COVID-19. Per germline, CDR1 MNHEY and CDR2 SVGAGI. The CDR3 sequence is 16 residues long. The ends were cut back, 4 bases at V and 3 bases at J, with 18 bases in the middle. Clones were sequenced by immunoSEQ multiplex PCR, and TCRdb holds only the in-frame ones, with some missing. In the table there are around 470,000 clones, approximately 89% of which are singletons. This TCR derives from a man between 18 and 35 years old with COVID-19, enrolled during active disease. This chain links TRBV6-5 with TRBJ1-2, with D unclear. What was sequenced was peripheral blood. DNA for the CDR3: TGTGCCAGCAGTTTTTACCGACTGCGGGGAGACTATGGCTACACCTTC. Translation gives CASSFYRLRGDYGYTF.